These 14 T cell receptor beta chains were all obtained from the same sample, sequenced in a study of identical twins (dated by TCRdb to 2016 to 2018). Library preparation was by 5' RACE. For sequencing, an Illumina HiSeq 2000 was employed. TCRdb trimmed the raw reads at Q25, called clones with MiXCR and kept productive beta chains. Entries are consolidated by CDR3 protein sequence, retaining the most common genes and DNA. In all, the sample holds some 660,000 distinct CDR3 sequences, and more than 6.5% of those were seen once. The leading ten clones occupy 0.8% to 1% of the sample. Another study also made use of these data, one on yellow fever vaccine responses in identical twins.

Sequenced material: PBMCs. Every receptor here comes from a woman aged 18-30 years in good health.

The chain recombines TRBV6-5 with TRBJ2-7; possible D gene TRBD2, 7 bases. The CDR3 length is 18 residues. CDR1 MNHEY and CDR2 SVGAGI come from the germline V gene. Deletions cut 2 bases from V and 0 bases from J, with 20 bases between. The CDR3 bases are TGTGCCAGCAGTTACGGGGGGGCCGAACGACAAATCTCCTACGAGCAGTACTTC. Translating gives CASSYGGAERQISYEQYF.

The chain employs TRBV5-1 and TRBJ2-1; 10 nucleotides align to TRBD2. The V and J ends lost 3 bases and 5 bases, in that order; junction bases with no gene match: 5. The CDR3 loop spans 15 amino acids. Germline CDR1 SGHRS, CDR2 YFSETQ. CDR3 nucleotides: TGCGCCAGCAGCTCTGGACTAGCGGCGAACAATGAGCAGTTCTTC. This gives the protein CASSSGLAANNEQFF.

The rearrangement uses TRBV27 and TRBJ2-1; weak D call: TRBD1 (5 bases). Germline V CDR1 and CDR2: MNHEY, SMNVEV (reference sequence). The CDR3 covers 13 residues. Trimming removed 6 bases from V and 13 bases from J, with 19 bases in between. CDR3 nucleotide sequence: TGTGCCAGCAGCCACACTCAGGGTTTTGGTCAGTTCTTC. Translated, it gives CASSHTQGFGQFF.

This chain uses TRBV7-9 with TRBJ2-3, with D maybe TRBD2 (5 bases). The V end lost 5 bases, the J end lost 0 bases, and 18 bases lay between the germline ends. Germline lookup yields CDR1 SEHNR and CDR2 FQNEAQ (reference sequence). The CDR3 contains 17 residues. CDR3 in amino acids: CASSPGMSSQSTDTQYF. CDR3 coding DNA: TGTGCCAGCAGCCCCGGGATGTCTAGCCAGAGCACAGATACGCAGTATTTT.

This clonotype occurred a few times. This rearrangement joins TRBV27 to TRBJ1-2; 7 bases map to TRBD1. V trimming: 6 bases; J trimming: 3 bases; junction bases outside the gene matches: 13. The V gene's germline CDR1 is MNHEY and CDR2 SMNVEV (reference sequence). The CDR3 loop spans 16 amino acids. The CDR3 spells CASRSPGTAEDYGYTF. The CDR3, as DNA: TGTGCCAGCAGGAGCCCCGGGACAGCTGAAGACTATGGCTACACCTTC.

Worth noting for this clonotype: This sequence may be a read error, since a much larger clone differs from it by one base. This chain joins TRBV6-2 or TRBV6-3 and TRBJ1-5; D not certain. Germline loops: CDR1 MNHEY, CDR2 SVGEGT. Trimming pared 7 bases from V and 0 bases from J, leaving 4 bases between. This CDR3 spans 12 amino acids. The CDR3 here is CASKDSNQPQHF. For the CDR3, the DNA is TGTGCCAGCAAGGATAGCAATCAGCCCCAGCATTTT.

The V gene is TRBV27, the J gene TRBJ2-5; no reliable D call. V was cut by 0 bases and J by 5 bases, with 10 bases left in between. Germline CDR1 reads MNHEY; CDR2 reads SMNVEV (reference sequence). The CDR3 runs 14 residues. The CDR3 DNA reads as TGTGCCAGCAGTTTATCGGTGGGTTGGGAGACCCAGTACTTC. Translated: CASSLSVGWETQYF.

This clonotype was seen ten or more times. V and J are TRBV28 and TRBJ2-2; 7 bases line up with TRBD1. V shed 5 bases, J shed 3 bases, and the junction held 3 bases outside the gene matches. Germline CDR1 and CDR2: MDHEN and SYDVKM. This CDR3 is built from 14 residues. The CDR3 spells CASSTDRDTGELFF. Written as DNA, the CDR3 is TGTGCCAGCAGTACCGACAGGGACACCGGGGAGCTGTTTTTT.

The V gene is TRBV7-9, the J gene TRBJ2-1, with TRBD1 as a possible D gene (5 bases). The CDR3 is 14 residues long. Germline CDR1 and CDR2: SEHNR and FQNEAQ (reference sequence). Trimming cost V 0 bases and J 5 bases, with 8 bases left between them. The CDR3 sequence: CASSLAEDNNEQFF. The CDR3 nucleotides are TGTGCCAGCAGCTTAGCAGAGGACAACAATGAGCAGTTCTTC.

This chain connects TRBV2 to TRBJ1-6; D may be TRBD1 (5 bases). The V gene's germline CDR1 is SNHLY and CDR2 FYNNEI. V was pared by 5 bases and J by 5 bases, with 13 bases between. The CDR3 totals 15 residues. The CDR3 region is CASSPQVQNNSPLHF. Here the CDR3 DNA reads TGTGCCAGCAGTCCACAGGTTCAAAATAATTCACCCCTCCACTTT.

This clonotype was counted a few times. The rearrangement joins TRBV6-1 to TRBJ2-1, with D maybe TRBD1 (6 bases). The CDR3 spans 15 residues. The V and J ends lost 8 bases and 2 bases respectively, with 16 bases between them. Per the germline V gene, CDR1 is MNHNS and CDR2 is SASEGT. The CDR3 sequence: CASHRGTGPYNEQFF. CDR3 sequence (DNA): TGTGCCAGCCACCGGGGCACAGGGCCCTACAATGAGCAGTTCTTC.

This clonotype came up once. Possible read error: a much larger clone is one base away. For the CDR3, the DNA is TGCGCCAGCAGCGGGACTAGCACAGATACGCACTATTTT. It is translated as CASSGTSTDTHYF. V is TRBV5-1 and J is TRBJ2-3; 9 bases match TRBD2. This CDR3 comprises 13 residues. The germline CDR1 and CDR2 sequences are SGHRS and YFSETQ.

This clonotype has a handful of counts. The CDR3 coding sequence is TGTGCCAGCAGACCCCGACTAGCGGGGGGGATTTACAATGAGCAGTTCTTC. This translates into CASRPRLAGGIYNEQFF. The genes are TRBV6-1 and TRBJ2-1; TRBD2 matches 14 bases. The junction had 8 bases not matched to a gene; V was cut back by 6 bases and J by 4 bases. The CDR3 loop spans 17 amino acids. The germline V gene encodes CDR1 MNHNS and CDR2 SASEGT.

The chain employs TRBV11-2 and TRBJ2-2; maybe TRBD1 (5 bases). This CDR3 is built from 15 residues. The germline V gene encodes CDR1 SGHAT and CDR2 FQNNGV. The V end was cut by 1 base, the J end by 7 bases, with 13 bases between. In DNA, the CDR3 is TGTGCCAGCAGCTTAGGCTCTAAGGGGATCGGGGAGCTGTTTTTT. This sequence encodes CASSLGSKGIGELFF.